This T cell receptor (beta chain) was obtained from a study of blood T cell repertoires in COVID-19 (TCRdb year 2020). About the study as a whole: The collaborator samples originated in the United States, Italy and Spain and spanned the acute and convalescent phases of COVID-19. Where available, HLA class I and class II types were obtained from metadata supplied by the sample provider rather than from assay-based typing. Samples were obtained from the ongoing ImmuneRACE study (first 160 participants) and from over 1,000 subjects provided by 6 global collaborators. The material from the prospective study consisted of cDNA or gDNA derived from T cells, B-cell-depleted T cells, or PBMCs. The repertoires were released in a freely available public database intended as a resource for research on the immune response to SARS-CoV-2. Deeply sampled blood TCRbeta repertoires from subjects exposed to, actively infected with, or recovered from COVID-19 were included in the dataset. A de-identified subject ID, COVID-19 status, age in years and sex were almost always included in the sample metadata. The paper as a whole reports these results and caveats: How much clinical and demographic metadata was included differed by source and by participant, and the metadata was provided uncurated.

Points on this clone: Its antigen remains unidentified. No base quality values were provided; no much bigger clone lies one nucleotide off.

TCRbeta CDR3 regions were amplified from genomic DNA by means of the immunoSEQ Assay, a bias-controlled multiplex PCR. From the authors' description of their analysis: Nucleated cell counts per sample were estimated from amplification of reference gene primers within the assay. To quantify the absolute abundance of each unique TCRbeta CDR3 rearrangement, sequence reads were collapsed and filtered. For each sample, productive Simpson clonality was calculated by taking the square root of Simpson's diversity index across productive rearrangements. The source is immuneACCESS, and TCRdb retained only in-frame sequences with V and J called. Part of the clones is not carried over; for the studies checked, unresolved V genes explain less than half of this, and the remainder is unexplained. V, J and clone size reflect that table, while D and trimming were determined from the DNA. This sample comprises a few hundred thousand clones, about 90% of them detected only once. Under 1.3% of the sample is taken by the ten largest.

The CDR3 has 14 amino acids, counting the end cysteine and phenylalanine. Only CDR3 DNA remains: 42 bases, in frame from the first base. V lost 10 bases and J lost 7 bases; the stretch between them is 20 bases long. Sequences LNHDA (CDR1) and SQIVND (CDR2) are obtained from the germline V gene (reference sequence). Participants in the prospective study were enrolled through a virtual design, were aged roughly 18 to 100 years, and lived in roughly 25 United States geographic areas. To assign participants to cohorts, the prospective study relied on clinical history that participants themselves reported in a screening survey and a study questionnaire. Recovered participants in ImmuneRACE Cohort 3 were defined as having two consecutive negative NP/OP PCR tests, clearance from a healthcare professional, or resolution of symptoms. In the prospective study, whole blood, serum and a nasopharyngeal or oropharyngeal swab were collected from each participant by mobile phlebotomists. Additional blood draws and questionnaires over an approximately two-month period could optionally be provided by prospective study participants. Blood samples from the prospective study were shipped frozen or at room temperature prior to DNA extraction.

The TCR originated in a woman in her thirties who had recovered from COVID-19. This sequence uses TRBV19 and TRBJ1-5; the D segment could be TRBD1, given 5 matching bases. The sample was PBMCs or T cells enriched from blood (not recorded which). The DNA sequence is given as TGTGCCACAACTCCCGGGGGAGGAAACCAGCCCCAGCATTTT. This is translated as CATTPGGGNQPQHF.